A selection of T cell receptor beta chains follows, all from one sample in a study of lymphopenia after photon versus proton radiotherapy. Only in-frame clones appear in the TCRdb table, and some are missing; sequencing was by immunoSEQ multiplex PCR. The data show 40,000 to 45,000 clones, about 86% seen once. Material: peripheral blood, obtained from a patient treated with proton-based radiotherapy. The receptors were gathered from a woman aged 65 to 85 with pancreatic cancer. Some clones in this sample may be carry-over from other donors' samples. Each CDR3 is given with its conserved first and last residue. Each record gives: V gene, clone size, J gene, D gene, CDR3 protein, CDR3 DNA. D genes are given only for firm matches. The size entry is marked missing in some rows and otherwise reads once, few, many or a size class.

V: TRBV30; size: NA; J: TRBJ2-7; D: NA; CDR3: CAWSVGNSYEQYF; DNA: TGTGCCTGGAGTGTGGGTAATTCCTACGAGCAGTACTTC
V: TRBV19; size: NA; J: TRBJ2-1; D: NA; CDR3: CASSMGERVFF; DNA: TGTGCCAGTAGTATGGGCGAGAGGGTGTTCTTC
V: TRBV4-2; size: few; J: TRBJ1-1; D: NA; CDR3: CASSQERGPGNTEAFF; DNA: TGTGCCAGCAGCCAAGAGAGGGGCCCGGGGAACACTGAAGCTTTCTTT
V: TRBV11-3; size: once; J: TRBJ2-1; D: TRBD2; CDR3: CASSRGVTYNEQFF; DNA: TGTGCCAGCAGCCGGGGGGTTACCTACAATGAGCAGTTCTTC
V: TRBV2; size: NA; J: TRBJ1-1; D: NA; CDR3: CASTQTNTEAFF; DNA: TGTGCCAGCACACAGACAAACACTGAAGCTTTCTTT
V: TRBV10-3; size: few; J: TRBJ2-5; D: TRBD1; CDR3: CATGGTGAQETQYF; DNA: TGTGCCACTGGGGGCACAGGGGCCCAAGAGACCCAGTACTTC
V: TRBV4-1; size: NA; J: TRBJ2-7; D: NA; CDR3: CASSQDRGSSYEQYF; DNA: TGCGCCAGCAGCCAAGATAGGGGTAGCTCCTACGAGCAGTACTTC
V: TRBV7-6; size: NA; J: TRBJ1-4; D: TRBD1; CDR3: CASSPRGLGEKLFF; DNA: TGTGCCAGCAGCCCCAGGGGGCTTGGTGAAAAACTGTTTTTT
V: TRBV4-1; size: NA; J: TRBJ1-1; D: NA; CDR3: CASSPDQGNTEAFF; DNA: TGCGCCAGCTCCCCAGATCAGGGGAACACTGAAGCTTTCTTT
V: TRBV11-2; size: few; J: TRBJ1-3; D: NA; CDR3: CASSPHFTGSGNTIYF; DNA: TGTGCCAGCAGCCCCCACTTTACAGGCTCTGGAAACACCATATATTTT
V: TRBV18; size: few; J: TRBJ2-5; D: NA; CDR3: CASSKARDETQYF; DNA: TGTGCCAGCTCGAAGGCCAGGGACGAGACCCAGTACTTC
V: TRBV11-2; size: once; J: TRBJ2-1; D: TRBD2; CDR3: CASSTGAGGPLSEQFF; DNA: TGTGCCAGCAGCACAGGGGCGGGAGGGCCGTTGAGTGAGCAGTTCTTC
V: TRBV5-6; size: NA; J: TRBJ2-6; D: NA; CDR3: CASSPGLPSGANVLTF; DNA: TGTGCCAGCAGCCCGGGACTGCCCTCTGGGGCCAACGTCCTGACTTTC
V: TRBV19; size: NA; J: TRBJ2-1; D: NA; CDR3: CASSDPYNEQFF; DNA: TGTGCCAGTAGTGACCCATACAATGAGCAGTTCTTC
V: TRBV30; size: few; J: TRBJ2-2; D: NA; CDR3: CAWRVVGANTGELFF; DNA: TGTGCCTGGAGGGTCGTCGGAGCTAACACCGGGGAGCTGTTTTTT
V: TRBV4-2; size: NA; J: TRBJ2-7; D: NA; CDR3: CASSQEQMGGYEQYF; DNA: TGTGCCAGCAGCCAAGAGCAGATGGGTGGCTACGAGCAGTACTTC
V: TRBV6-5; size: NA; J: TRBJ2-5; D: TRBD2; CDR3: CASSGGRDGGETQYF; DNA: TGTGCCAGCAGTGGCGGGAGGGACGGGGGAGAGACCCAGTACTTC
V: TRBV10-2; size: NA; J: TRBJ1-1; D: TRBD1; CDR3: CASRGQGLNTEAFF; DNA: TGCGCCAGCAGGGGACAGGGCCTGAACACTGAAGCTTTCTTT
V: TRBV2; size: NA; J: TRBJ2-1; D: TRBD2; CDR3: CASSERGGSSYNEQFF; DNA: TGTGCCAGCAGTGAACGCGGGGGGAGCTCCTACAATGAGCAGTTCTTC
V: TRBV19; size: NA; J: TRBJ2-1; D: NA; CDR3: CASTQGAGNEQFF; DNA: TGTGCCAGTACGCAGGGAGCAGGCAATGAGCAGTTCTTC
V: TRBV6-4; size: NA; J: TRBJ2-1; D: NA; CDR3: CASSRMTADNEQFF; DNA: TGTGCCAGCAGCCGGATGACAGCGGACAATGAGCAGTTCTTC
V: TRBV18; size: NA; J: TRBJ2-7; D: NA; CDR3: CASSRAGYEQYF; DNA: TGTGCCAGCTCACGGGCAGGTTACGAGCAGTACTTC
V: TRBV28; size: NA; J: TRBJ1-5; D: TRBD1; CDR3: CASSSRQGAFYQPQHF; DNA: TGTGCCAGCAGTTCCCGGCAGGGGGCGTTCTATCAGCCCCAGCATTTT
V: TRBV10-2; size: NA; J: TRBJ2-3; D: TRBD2; CDR3: CASKRLAGVTDTQYF; DNA: TGCGCCAGCAAGAGACTAGCGGGGGTCACAGATACGCAGTATTTT
V: TRBV29-1; size: NA; J: TRBJ2-3; D: TRBD2; CDR3: CSVGGTSGSLTDTQYF; DNA: TGCAGCGTTGGGGGGACTAGCGGGAGTTTAACAGATACGCAGTATTTT
V: TRBV7-9; size: NA; J: TRBJ2-3; D: NA; CDR3: CASSNPTMTGEGDTQYF; DNA: TGTGCCAGCAGCAACCCTACCATGACAGGGGAGGGAGATACGCAGTATTTT
V: TRBV30; size: few; J: TRBJ1-3; D: NA; CDR3: CALGRASGNTIYF; DNA: TGTGCCTTGGGTAGGGCCTCTGGAAACACCATATATTTT
V: TRBV7-8; size: NA; J: TRBJ2-7; D: NA; CDR3: CASSQGFSYEQYF; DNA: TGTGCCAGCAGCCAGGGGTTCTCCTACGAGCAGTACTTC